This record concerns one T cell receptor beta chain sequence. Antigen: not known. This PCR relied on a set of 60 Vbeta primers and 13 Jbeta primers. Produced via immunoSEQ multiplex PCR; TCRdb's table is partial and in-frame only. The sample contains about 61,000 clones, around 87% of which appear only once. The data derive from a study of cytomegalovirus exposure and HLA in healthy donors. Study-wide results and limits: Earlier analysis found most TCR beta V segments productive about 87% or about 30% of the time.

CDR1 is LNHDA, CDR2 SQIVND, per germline (reference sequence). V gave up 7 bases and J gave up 3 bases, with 14 bases separating them. The CDR3 extends over 14 amino acids. The receptor was derived from a man younger than 35 in good health and CMV-seronegative. Material for sequencing was PBMCs. The chain joins TRBV19 to TRBJ2-3; D is perhaps TRBD2 (5 bases). The CDR3 protein is CASKRRLATDTQYF. The DNA of the CDR3 is TGTGCCAGTAAGCGGCGTCTGGCGACAGATACGCAGTATTTT. The full variable domain, rest sourced from reference TRBV19 and TRBJ2-3, is DGGITQSPKYLFRKEGQNVTLSCEQNLNHDAMYWYRQDPGQGLRLIYYSQIVNDFQKGDIAEGYSVSREKKESFPLTVTSAQKNPTAFYLCASKRRLATDTQYFGPGTRLTVL.